Listed below are T cell receptor beta chains from one sample, sequenced in a study of cytomegalovirus exposure and HLA in healthy donors. TCRdb keeps only in-frame clones here, not all; method: immunoSEQ multiplex PCR. The repertoire has 90,000 to 120,000 clones, roughly 73% of them found once; the top ten carry 7.8%. Sample: PBMCs. These receptor sequences come from a man aged 25-45 years in good health and CMV-seronegative. The CDR3 runs from the conserved cysteine through the conserved F or W. D genes are given only for firm matches. Clone sizes are given selectively: once, few, many, or a class where the clone is expanded.

v_call	j_call	d_call	clone_size	cdr3_aa	cdr3_nt
TRBV21-1	TRBJ1-5	.	.	CASIIKTGDGNQPQHF	TGTGCCAGCATAATAAAGACAGGGGATGGCAATCAGCCCCAGCATTTT
TRBV27	TRBJ1-1	.	few	CASSFPTGETEAFF	TGTGCCAGCAGTTTCCCCACAGGTGAGACTGAAGCTTTCTTT
TRBV10-3	TRBJ1-6	TRBD1	.	CAMPIPHGQENSSYNSPLHF	TGTGCCATGCCCATCCCTCATGGACAGGAAAATAGCTCCTATAATTCACCCCTCCACTTT
TRBV7-9	TRBJ1-4	.	.	CASSYRDINEKLFF	TGTGCCAGCAGCTACCGGGACATTAATGAAAAACTGTTTTTT
TRBV28	TRBJ2-2	.	once	CASNSLGGAQSTGELFF	TGTGCCAGCAACTCCCTAGGGGGGGCGCAGAGCACCGGGGAGCTGTTTTTT
TRBV5-1	TRBJ1-6	.	.	CASSREGQNNSPLHF	TGCGCCAGCAGCCGCGAGGGACAAAATAATTCACCCCTCCACTTT
TRBV28	TRBJ2-6	.	.	CASSRDPSAGANVLTF	TGTGCCAGCAGTCGGGATCCTAGTGCTGGGGCCAACGTCCTGACTTTC
TRBV19	TRBJ2-2	TRBD2	.	CASSMALAGGNTGELFF	TGTGCCAGTAGTATGGCACTAGCGGGAGGAAACACCGGGGAGCTGTTTTTT
TRBV7-9	TRBJ2-7	.	.	CASRGQLPEQYF	TGTGCCAGCCGAGGACAGCTTCCCGAGCAGTACTTC
TRBV9	TRBJ2-2	.	.	CASSVQGRVGELFF	TGTGCCAGCAGTGTACAGGGGAGGGTCGGGGAGCTGTTTTTT
TRBV6-1	TRBJ2-7	TRBD1	.	CASSEGRGPFYEQYF	TGTGCCAGCAGTGAAGGTAGGGGGCCCTTCTACGAGCAGTACTTC
TRBV7-9	TRBJ2-7	TRBD2	.	CASSLGTSGSYEQYF	TGTGCCAGCAGCTTGGGAACTAGCGGGTCCTACGAGCAGTACTTC
TRBV6-1	TRBJ1-5	TRBD1	.	CASSDRGFHNQPQHF	TGTGCCAGCAGCGACAGGGGGTTCCACAATCAGCCCCAGCATTTT
TRBV6-1	TRBJ2-7	TRBD2	.	CASIPLAGSSYEQYF	TGTGCCAGCATCCCCCTAGCGGGGAGCTCCTACGAGCAGTACTTC
TRBV28	TRBJ2-7	.	.	CASSSTAYEQYF	TGTGCCAGCAGCTCCACAGCCTACGAGCAGTACTTC
TRBV7-3	TRBJ2-7	TRBD1	.	CASSLQGASEQYF	TGTGCCAGCAGCTTACAGGGGGCCTCCGAGCAGTACTTC
TRBV6-6	TRBJ1-3	TRBD1	.	CASSSGTGNSGNTIYF	TGTGCCAGCAGTTCCGGGACAGGGAATTCCGGAAACACCATATATTTT
TRBV9	TRBJ2-7	.	.	CASSEPGEGRYEQYF	TGTGCCAGCAGCGAGCCGGGTGAGGGGAGGTACGAGCAGTACTTC
TRBV9	TRBJ2-1	.	once	CASSPDRSFSYNEQFF	TGTGCCAGCAGCCCCGACAGGTCGTTCTCCTACAATGAGCAGTTCTTC
TRBV5-6	TRBJ2-7	TRBD2	few	CASSAGTSGGAFRNEQYF	TGTGCCAGCAGCGCCGGGACTAGCGGGGGGGCGTTTCGTAACGAGCAGTACTTC
TRBV19	TRBJ2-2	TRBD1	.	CASSTPQGARTGELFF	TGTGCCAGTAGTACCCCCCAGGGGGCGCGGACCGGGGAGCTGTTTTTT
TRBV6-6	TRBJ1-5	.	.	CASQSNSNQPQHF	TGTGCCAGCCAATCAAATAGCAATCAGCCCCAGCATTTT